Sequencing of this T cell receptor (beta chain) was carried out in a study of CD8 T cells in ankylosing spondylitis. For TCR beta, libraries came from quantitative 5'-RACE with molecular barcodes. In TCRdb, the 5' RACE reads were re-called with MiXCR into one record per CDR3 protein. The data hold 700,000 to 1,000,000 distinct CDR3 sequences, with 12% observed a single time. This clonotype was observed a handful of times. Its antigen is not identified. Broader study findings: The authors reported significant enrichment of disease-linked clones in matched ankylosing spondylitis synovial fluid. Made up of several highly homologous variants, a TCR beta motif appeared characteristic of ankylosing spondylitis blood. Clones linked to disease, bearing a CD8+ phenotype, were relatively rare in peripheral blood.

This CDR3 contains 14 residues. CDR1 and CDR2 (germline): LGHDT, YNNKEL (reference sequence). V was shortened by 0 bases and J by 4 bases, with 9 bases between the two germline ends. The chain joins TRBV3-1 to TRBJ2-5; a weak D match, TRBD2 (5 bases). The TCR sequence derives from a male donor with ankylosing spondylitis. The sample was blood, either unsorted or a sorted T cell fraction (not recorded which). DNA for the CDR3: TGTGCCAGCAGCCAAGAAGTAGGAGGAGAGACCCAGTACTTC. Translation: CASSQEVGGETQYF.